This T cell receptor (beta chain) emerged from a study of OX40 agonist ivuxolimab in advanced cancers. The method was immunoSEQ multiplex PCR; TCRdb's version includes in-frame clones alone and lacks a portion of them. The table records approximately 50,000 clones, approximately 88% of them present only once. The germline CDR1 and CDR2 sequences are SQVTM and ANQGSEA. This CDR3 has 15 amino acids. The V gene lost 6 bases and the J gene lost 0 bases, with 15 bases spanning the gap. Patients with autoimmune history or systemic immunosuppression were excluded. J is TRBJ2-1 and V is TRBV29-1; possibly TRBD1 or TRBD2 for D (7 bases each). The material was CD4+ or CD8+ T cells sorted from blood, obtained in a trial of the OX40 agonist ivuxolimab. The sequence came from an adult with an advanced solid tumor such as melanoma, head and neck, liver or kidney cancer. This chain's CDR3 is CSVQGGGYSYNEQFF. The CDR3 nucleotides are TGCAGCGTGCAGGGGGGGGGATACTCCTACAATGAGCAGTTCTTC.